These 13 T cell receptor beta chains came from one sample sequenced in a study of CD8+ T cells in alopecia areata. Reverse transcribed after extraction, RNA yielded cDNA as the sequencing template. The method was immunoSEQ multiplex PCR; TCRdb's version includes in-frame clones alone and lacks a portion of them. The profile shows roughly 150,000 clones, 55% of them singletons. The specimen sequenced was CD4+ T cells sorted from blood. The receptors here all came from a human donor in good health.

This chain links TRBV30 with TRBJ1-5; D might be TRBD1 (5 bases). Germline-derived CDR1 and CDR2 are GTSNPN and SVGIG (reference sequence). Trimming took 0 bases from V and 0 from J, leaving 9 bases between them. This CDR3 spans 15 amino acids. CDR3 nucleotide sequence: TGTGCCTGGAGTGTCGGGGGTGGTAGCAATCAGCCCCAGCATTTT. Translated: CAWSVGGGSNQPQHF.

The chain employs TRBV5-4 and TRBJ2-1; D uncertain. This CDR3 is 13 amino acids long. V was shortened by 5 bases and J by 5 bases, with 11 bases between the two germline ends. The germline V gene encodes CDR1 SGHNT and CDR2 YYREEE (reference sequence). CDR3 in amino acids: CASSGRADNEQFF. Written as DNA, the CDR3 is TGTGCCAGCAGTGGGCGAGCTGACAATGAGCAGTTCTTC.

The J gene is TRBJ2-7, the V gene TRBV10-2, with a possible D match to TRBD2 (7 bases). Germline CDR1 and CDR2: WSHSY and SAAADI. CDR3 length: 15 amino acids. The V gene lost 6 bases and the J gene lost 2 bases, with 17 bases spanning the gap. The CDR3 here is CASSVGLGGTYEQYF. CDR3 DNA sequence: TGCGCCAGCAGCGTTGGACTAGGGGGGACCTACGAGCAGTACTTC.

V and J are TRBV27 and TRBJ1-2, with D possibly matching TRBD1 (5 bases). The CDR3 has 13 residues. With 10 bases removed from V and 6 bases from J, the gap between germline ends came to 18 bases. Per the germline V gene, CDR1 is MNHEY and CDR2 is SMNVEV (reference sequence). The CDR3: CATLGRGVNGYTF. The CDR3, as DNA: TGTGCCACCCTCGGTCGGGGGGTCAATGGCTACACCTTC.

This chain uses TRBV25-1 with TRBJ2-1, with D maybe TRBD2 (5 bases). This CDR3 region has 14 residues. V was pared by 8 bases and J by 0 bases, with 11 bases between. Germline lookup yields CDR1 MGHDK and CDR2 SYGVNS. CDR3 protein: CASQLRDSYNEQFF. CDR3 nucleotide sequence: TGTGCCAGCCAGCTCCGGGACTCCTACAATGAGCAGTTCTTC.

The gene calls are TRBV27 and TRBJ2-1; D ambiguous. Between the trimmed V and J ends, which lost 3 bases and 7 bases, there was a span of 10 bases. This CDR3 is 13 amino acids long. Germline lookup yields CDR1 MNHEY and CDR2 SMNVEV (reference sequence). CDR3 amino acids: CASSFWGRNEQFF. The CDR3 nucleotides are TGTGCCAGCAGTTTCTGGGGTCGGAATGAGCAGTTCTTC.

This clone turned up a few times. The V call is TRBV15, the J call TRBJ2-7; D might be TRBD2 (5 bases). The CDR3 is 14 residues long. Per the germline V gene, CDR1 is LNHNV and CDR2 is YYDKDF (reference sequence). Trimming removed 3 bases at V and 3 bases at J, with 12 bases between. The CDR3 here is CATSSRDRGYEQYF. Written as DNA, the CDR3 is TGTGCCACCAGCAGTCGGGATCGGGGCTACGAGCAGTACTTC.

The V and J genes are TRBV30 and TRBJ2-7; a possible D gene is TRBD1 (5 bases). Germline V gene sequence: CDR1 GTSNPN, CDR2 SVGIG (reference sequence). The CDR3 is 11 residues long. The V and J ends lost 5 bases and 4 bases respectively, with 9 bases between them. The CDR3 reads CAWQGGYEQYF. DNA for the CDR3: TGTGCCTGGCAGGGTGGGTACGAGCAGTACTTC.

The chain recombines TRBV10-3 with TRBJ2-7, with 8 bases fitting TRBD1. Germline V lookup: CDR1 ENHRY, CDR2 SYGVKD. The CDR3 has 17 amino acids. J lost 2 bases, V lost 0 bases, and 9 bases had no gene match. This chain's CDR3 is CAISESKSGQGAYEQYF. The CDR3 region has the DNA TGTGCCATCAGTGAGTCGAAATCAGGACAGGGAGCCTACGAGCAGTACTTC.

V usage is TRBV7-9 and J usage is TRBJ2-5, with TRBD2 identical over 10 bases. The germline V gene has CDR1 SEHNR and CDR2 FQNEAQ (reference sequence). V was clipped by 1 base and J by 7 bases; unmatched bases: 12. The CDR3 extends over 17 amino acids. CDR3: CASSLGLAGATFGTQYF. The CDR3 DNA follows: TGTGCCAGCAGCTTAGGTCTAGCGGGAGCAACTTTCGGGACCCAGTACTTC.

This chain connects TRBV20-1 to TRBJ2-5; D remains unclear. This CDR3 comprises 11 residues. Germline assignment: CDR1 DFQATT and CDR2 SNEGSKA (reference sequence). Between the trimmed V and J ends, which lost 7 bases and 5 bases, there was a span of 11 bases. CDR3 DNA: TGCAGTGTACCTCTCGTTGAGACCCAGTACTTC. Its translation is CSVPLVETQYF.

The chain has TRBV4-1 and TRBJ2-5, with D unclear. The CDR3 extends over 14 amino acids. V shed 1 base and J shed 5 bases, with 11 bases lying between them. Germline V CDR1 and CDR2: MGHRA, YSYEKL. The CDR3 here is CASSQVGVRETQYF. The DNA of the CDR3 is TGCGCCAGCAGCCAAGTTGGGGTTCGGGAGACCCAGTACTTC.

The CDR3 DNA reads TGTGCCAGTGGCTTCCTGCAAGAGACCCAGTACTTC. It encodes CASGFLQETQYF. J is TRBJ2-5 and V is TRBV19; D gene ambiguous. The germline V gene encodes CDR1 LNHDA and CDR2 SQIVND (reference sequence). With 8 bases removed from V and 2 bases from J, the gap between germline ends came to 9 bases. The CDR3 length is 12 residues. The variable domain in full, with the rest retrieved from reference TRBV19 and TRBJ2-5, is DGGITQSPKYLFRKEGQNVTLSCEQNLNHDAMYWYRQDPGQGLRLIYYSQIVNDFQKGDIAEGYSVSREKKESFPLTVTSAQKNPTAFYLCASGFLQETQYFGPGTRLLVL.